The present T cell receptor beta chain was sequenced within a study of blood T cell repertoires in COVID-19. Original data processing: How many nucleated cells were present was estimated from reference gene primer amplification. Clones were sequenced by immunoSEQ multiplex PCR, and TCRdb holds only the in-frame ones, with some missing. D and trimming come from the DNA, and the V and J calls and clone size come from that table. Of about 300,000 clones listed, 85% to 90% are singletons. Assignments of participants to cohorts depended upon their own reported clinical history. Exposed volunteers were people who met a COVID-19 case within 2 weeks before study entry. The sequence derives from a woman aged 45 to 65 who had been exposed to COVID-19. Input material: PBMCs or T cells enriched from blood (not recorded which).

CDR3 sequence reads: CASSRPGGSGFQETQYF. Here the CDR3 DNA reads TGTGCCAGCTCACGACCGGGAGGTAGCGGCTTCCAAGAGACCCAGTACTTC. The chain combines TRBV18 with TRBJ2-5, with 7 bases fitting TRBD2. Trimming removed 4 bases from V and 1 base from J; junction bases left unmatched: 12. This CDR3 is 17 amino acids long. CDR1 KGHSH and CDR2 LQKENI come from the germline V gene.